The 16 T cell receptor beta chains below all came from one sample that was sequenced in a study of blood T cell repertoires in COVID-19. Measured with immunoSEQ multiplex PCR; TCRdb has only the in-frame clones, and not every one. Here the sample spans 35,000 to 50,000 clones, 88% being singletons. The sequenced sample was peripheral blood. These receptors were obtained from a woman aged 40-49 years with acute or convalescent COVID-19.

This chain connects TRBV10-2 to TRBJ2-3, with 9 bases that match TRBD2. V lost 1 base and J lost 0; bases outside the gene matches: 5. The CDR3 consists of 17 residues. CDR1 is WSHSY, CDR2 SAAADI, per germline. In DNA, the CDR3 is TGCGCCAGCAGTGAGTGGGCGGGGGGGCGAAGCACAGATACGCAGTATTTT. It translates to CASSEWAGGRSTDTQYF.

The genes are TRBV6-5 and TRBJ2-2, with a tentative D call TRBD1 (6 bases). The germline V and J ends were trimmed by 6 bases and 1 base, with 12 bases remaining between them. The CDR3 extends over 15 amino acids. Germline-derived CDR1 and CDR2 are MNHEY and SVGAGI. This CDR3 is CASRPGTLNTGELFF. CDR3 DNA sequence: TGTGCCAGCAGACCCGGGACATTGAACACCGGGGAGCTGTTTTTT.

The gene calls are TRBV2 and TRBJ2-4, with D tentatively TRBD1 (6 bases). Germline CDR1 reads SNHLY; CDR2 reads FYNNEI. V was pared by 3 bases and J by 6 bases, with 9 bases between. The CDR3 has 13 residues. This chain's CDR3 is CASSDGRGNIQYF. The CDR3, as DNA: TGTGCCAGCAGTGATGGCAGGGGAAACATTCAGTACTTC.

The V and J genes are TRBV5-6 and TRBJ2-7, with 8 bases lining up with TRBD1. The CDR3 loop spans 16 amino acids. V shed 3 bases, J shed 0 bases, and the junction held 8 bases outside the gene matches. Germline CDR1 is SGHDT and CDR2 is YYEEEE. In DNA, the CDR3 is TGTGCCAGCAGCTACGCCGGGACAGGCGTCTCCTACGAGCAGTACTTC. Its translation: CASSYAGTGVSYEQYF.

CDR3 sequence reads: CAWSAGTGWGEKLFF. In DNA form, the CDR3 reads TGTGCCTGGAGTGCAGGGACAGGGTGGGGTGAAAAACTGTTTTTT. This sequence joins TRBV30 and TRBJ1-4, with 9 bases lining up with TRBD1. This CDR3 contains 15 residues. After removal of 1 base from V and 7 bases from J, the junction contained 7 bases not matched to a gene. The germline V gene encodes CDR1 GTSNPN and CDR2 SVGIG (reference sequence).

This sequence joins TRBV6-5 and TRBJ1-4; D gene unclear. The CDR3 is 15 amino acids. Germline assignment: CDR1 MNHEY and CDR2 SVGAGI. V was trimmed by 0 bases and J by 6 bases, leaving 11 bases between them. In DNA, the CDR3 is TGTGCCAGCAGTTACTCACGGTTGGGAGATGAAAAACTGTTTTTT. It translates to CASSYSRLGDEKLFF.

The chain joins TRBV18 to TRBJ1-2; the match to TRBD1 covers 10 bases. Germline CDR1 is KGHSH and CDR2 is LQKENI. There are 17 residues in the CDR3. V was clipped by 3 bases and J by 3 bases; unmatched bases: 10. The CDR3 nucleotides read TGTGCCAGCTCACCCCCCCTGGGACAGGGGTGGTACTATGGCTACACCTTC. It translates to CASSPPLGQGWYYGYTF. The full variable domain, rest sourced from reference TRBV18 and TRBJ1-2, is NAGVMQNPRHLVRRRGQEARLRCSPMKGHSHVYWYRQLPEEGLKFMVYLQKENIIDESGMPKERFSAEFPKEGPSILRIQQVVRGDSAAYFCASSPPLGQGWYYGYTFGSGTRLTVV.

The rearrangement uses TRBV7-3 and TRBJ2-3; 7 bases match TRBD1. Germline-derived CDR1 and CDR2 are SGHTA and FQGTGA. This CDR3 is 14 amino acids long. After removal of 5 bases from V and 4 bases from J, the junction contained 6 bases not matched to a gene. CDR3 loop: CASSLDRVADTQYF. Here the CDR3 DNA reads TGTGCCAGCAGCCTAGACAGGGTGGCAGATACGCAGTATTTT.

The rearrangement links TRBV19 to TRBJ1-2, with D tentatively TRBD1 (6 bases). Trimming shortened V by 1 base and J by 0 bases, and 9 bases separated the two germline ends. Germline V lookup: CDR1 LNHDA, CDR2 SQIVND (reference sequence). The CDR3 contains 15 residues. The CDR3 spells CASSIGTAANYGYTF. In DNA form, the CDR3 reads TGTGCCAGTAGTATAGGGACAGCAGCTAACTATGGCTACACCTTC.

The V and J genes are TRBV2 and TRBJ1-5; no reliable D call. This CDR3 has 14 residues. Germline V gene lookup returns CDR1 SNHLY and CDR2 FYNNEI. Trimming removed 4 bases at V and 2 bases at J, with 9 bases between. CDR3 DNA: TGTGCCAGCAGTGGGGGAGCCGGCAATCAGCCCCAGCATTTT. Translation gives CASSGGAGNQPQHF. The full variable domain, in which reference TRBV2 and TRBJ1-5 provide the parts outside the CDR3, is EPEVTQTPSHQVTQMGQEVILRCVPISNHLYFYWYRQILGQKVEFLVSFYNNEISEKSEIFDDQFSVERPDGSNFTLKIRSTKLEDSAMYFCASSGGAGNQPQHFGDGTRLSIL.

The chain employs TRBV9 and TRBJ2-1; D uncertain. The CDR3 is made up of 14 amino acids. Germline V CDR1 and CDR2: SGDLS, YYNGEE. Trimming shortened V by 3 bases and J by 9 bases, and 16 bases separated the two germline ends. CDR3 nucleotides: TGTGCCAGCAGCGCCGAGGATCGAGACGGTGAGCAGTTCTTC. Protein: CASSAEDRDGEQFF.

The V call is TRBV27, the J call TRBJ2-3, with TRBD2 matching over 13 bases. From germline, CDR1 is MNHEY and CDR2 SMNVEV (reference sequence). The CDR3 length is 15 residues. V shed 4 bases and J 5 bases; nucleotides not matched to a gene: 3. CDR3 nucleotide sequence: TGTGCCAGCAGTTACGGGACTAGCGGGATAGATACGCAGTATTTT. Its protein product is CASSYGTSGIDTQYF.

The V gene is TRBV11-3, the J gene TRBJ2-2; 8 bases match TRBD1. With V trimmed by 5 bases and J by 6 bases, 8 bases remained unmatched. Germline CDR1 is SGHNT and CDR2 is YENEEA. The length of the CDR3 is 15 residues. This CDR3 reads CASSPRQGQAGELFF. The CDR3 coding sequence is TGTGCCAGCAGCCCGAGACAGGGGCAGGCCGGGGAGCTGTTTTTT.

The chain uses TRBV10-3 and TRBJ1-3; 7 bases line up with TRBD1. Germline trimming cut 3 bases from V and 2 bases from J; bases unmatched to any gene: 4. CDR3 size: 15 residues. CDR1 is ENHRY, CDR2 SYGVKD, per germline. The CDR3 nucleotides read TGTGCCATCAGTGACCATGACAGGGCTGGAAACACCATATATTTT. Translated, it gives CAISDHDRAGNTIYF.

The chain carries TRBV7-9 and TRBJ2-5; 10 nucleotides agree with TRBD1. V shed 5 bases, J shed 7 bases, and the junction held 10 bases outside the gene matches. The CDR3 is 15 residues long. Germline CDR1 reads SEHNR; CDR2 reads FQNEAQ (reference sequence). Written as DNA, the CDR3 is TGTGCCAGCAGCGTTCGGACAGGGGGTGGTTCGACCCAGTACTTC. Protein product: CASSVRTGGGSTQYF.

The chain links TRBV11-2 to TRBJ1-5; D gene ambiguous. The germline V gene has CDR1 SGHAT and CDR2 FQNNGV. The length of the CDR3 is 16 residues. Trimming removed 5 bases from V and 4 bases from J, with 18 bases in between. This CDR3 reads CASSPDGDWRNQPQHF. CDR3 nucleotides: TGTGCCAGCAGCCCTGACGGGGATTGGAGGAATCAGCCCCAGCATTTT.